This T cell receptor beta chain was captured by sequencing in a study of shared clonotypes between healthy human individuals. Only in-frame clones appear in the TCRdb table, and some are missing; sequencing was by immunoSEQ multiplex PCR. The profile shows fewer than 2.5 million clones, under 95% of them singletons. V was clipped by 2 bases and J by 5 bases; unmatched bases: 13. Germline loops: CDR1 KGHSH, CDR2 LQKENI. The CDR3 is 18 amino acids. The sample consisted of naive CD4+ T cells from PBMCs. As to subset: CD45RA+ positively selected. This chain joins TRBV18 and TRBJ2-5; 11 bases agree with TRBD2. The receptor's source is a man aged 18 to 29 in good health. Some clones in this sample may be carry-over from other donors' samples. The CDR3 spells CASSPSTGTSGRPETQYF. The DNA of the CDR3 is TGTGCCAGCTCACCAAGTACCGGGACTAGCGGCAGACCCGAGACCCAGTACTTC.